This passage covers 7 T cell receptor beta chains from one sample sequenced in a study of blood T cell repertoires in COVID-19. Method: immunoSEQ multiplex PCR; TCRdb's copy keeps in-frame clones and lacks some. The table shows about 99,000 clones, with around 84% occurring only once. Material for sequencing was peripheral blood. These receptors came from an older man with active or convalescent COVID-19.

The chain carries TRBV7-3 and TRBJ1-1; TRBD1 is a possible D gene (5 bases). Germline V CDR1 and CDR2: SGHTA, FQGTGA. V shed 4 bases and J shed 5 bases, with 14 bases lying between them. This CDR3 has 14 residues. CDR3 sequence reads: CASSYQGEGTEAFF. In DNA form, the CDR3 reads TGTGCCAGCAGCTATCAAGGGGAGGGGACTGAAGCTTTCTTT.

The gene calls are TRBV2 and TRBJ2-3; maybe TRBD2 (6 bases). Trimming pared 0 bases from V and 2 bases from J, leaving 18 bases between. The CDR3 sequence is 18 residues long. The germline gives CDR1 SNHLY, CDR2 FYNNEI. The CDR3 spells CASSEAIGLAWLTDTQYF. CDR3 in DNA: TGTGCCAGCAGTGAAGCAATCGGGCTAGCGTGGCTCACAGATACGCAGTATTTT.

The CDR3 DNA reads TGTGCCTGGAGTGTAGGCCAGGGCTATGAGACCCAGTACTTC. Its protein product is CAWSVGQGYETQYF. This rearrangement joins TRBV30 to TRBJ2-5; the D gene is possibly TRBD1 (5 bases). Germline-derived CDR1 and CDR2 are GTSNPN and SVGIG (reference sequence). The V end lost 0 bases, the J end lost 5 bases, and 13 bases lay between the germline ends. The CDR3 loop spans 14 amino acids. The whole variable domain, filled in from reference TRBV30 and TRBJ2-5, reads SQTIHQWPATLVQPVGSPLSLECTVEGTSNPNLYWYRQAAGRGLQLLFYSVGIGQISSEVPQNLSASRPQDRQFILSSKKLLLSDSGFYLCAWSVGQGYETQYFGPGTRLLVL.

The chain couples TRBV6-2 or TRBV6-3 to TRBJ2-1; TRBD1 is a possible D gene (6 bases). Germline V gives CDR1 MNHEY, CDR2 SVGEGT. V lost 1 base, J lost 8 bases, and 15 bases lay in between. This CDR3 has 15 amino acids. CDR3 bases: TGTGCCAGCAGTTACTATGCAGGGGCAATGGATGAGCAGTTCTTC. It translates to CASSYYAGAMDEQFF.

This sequence joins TRBV7-3 and TRBJ2-1; 15 nucleotides match TRBD2. The CDR3 is 19 residues long. With V trimmed by 4 bases and J by 9 bases, 16 bases remained unmatched. Per germline, CDR1 SGHTA and CDR2 FQGTGA. The CDR3: CASSSSMGRGLAGGGEQFF. The CDR3, as DNA: TGTGCCAGCAGCTCCTCCATGGGTCGGGGACTAGCGGGGGGTGGTGAGCAGTTCTTC.

The rearrangement joins TRBV7-2 to TRBJ2-2, with D possibly TRBD2 on 6 matching bases. The V gene lost 5 bases and the J gene lost 7 bases, with 14 bases spanning the gap. Germline CDR1 and CDR2: SGHTA and FQGNSA. The CDR3 is 14 residues long. This chain's CDR3 is CASSRTTWGGELFF. In DNA form, the CDR3 reads TGTGCCAGCAGCCGGACTACGTGGGGCGGGGAGCTGTTTTTT.

The rearrangement links TRBV2 to TRBJ2-3, with TRBD2 identical over 7 bases. The CDR3 runs 18 residues. Germline V gene lookup returns CDR1 SNHLY and CDR2 FYNNEI. Trimming cost V 2 bases and J 5 bases; bases outside gene matches: 16. Here the CDR3 reads CASSEWSSGGGKKDTQYF. For the CDR3, the DNA is TGTGCCAGCAGTGAATGGAGTTCTGGCGGGGGAAAAAAAGATACGCAGTATTTT.